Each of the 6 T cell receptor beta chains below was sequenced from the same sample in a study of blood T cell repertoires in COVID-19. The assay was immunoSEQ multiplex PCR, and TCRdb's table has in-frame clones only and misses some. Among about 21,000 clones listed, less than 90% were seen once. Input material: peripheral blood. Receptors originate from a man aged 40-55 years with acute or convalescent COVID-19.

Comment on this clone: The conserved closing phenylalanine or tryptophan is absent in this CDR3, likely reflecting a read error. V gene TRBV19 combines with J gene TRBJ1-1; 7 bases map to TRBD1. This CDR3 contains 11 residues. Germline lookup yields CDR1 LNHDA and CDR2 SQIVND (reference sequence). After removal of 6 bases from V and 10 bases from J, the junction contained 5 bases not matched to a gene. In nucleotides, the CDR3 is TGTGCCAGTAGAGAAGGGACAGCAGCTTTCCTT. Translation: CASREGTAAFL.

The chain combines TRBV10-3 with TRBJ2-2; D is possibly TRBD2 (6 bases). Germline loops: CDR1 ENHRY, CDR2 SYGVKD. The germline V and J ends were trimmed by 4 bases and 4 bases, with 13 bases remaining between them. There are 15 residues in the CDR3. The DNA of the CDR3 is TGTGCCATCAGTGCTAGACTAGAGGCCACCGGGGAGCTGTTTTTT. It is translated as CAISARLEATGELFF.

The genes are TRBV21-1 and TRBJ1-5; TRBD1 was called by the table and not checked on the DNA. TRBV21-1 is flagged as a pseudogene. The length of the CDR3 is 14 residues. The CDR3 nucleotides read TGTGCCAGCAGCAAAATTAGGCAGGGCTGGCCCCAGCATTTT. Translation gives CASSKIRQGWPQHF.

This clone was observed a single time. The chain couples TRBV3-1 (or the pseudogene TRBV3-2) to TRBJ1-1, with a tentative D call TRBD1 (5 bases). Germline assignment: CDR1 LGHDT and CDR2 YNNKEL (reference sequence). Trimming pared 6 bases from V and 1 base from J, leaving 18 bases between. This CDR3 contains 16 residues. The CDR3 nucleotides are TGTGCCAGCAGACCGACAGTCGACGCAAGGAACACTGAAGCTTTCTTT. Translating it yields CASRPTVDARNTEAFF.

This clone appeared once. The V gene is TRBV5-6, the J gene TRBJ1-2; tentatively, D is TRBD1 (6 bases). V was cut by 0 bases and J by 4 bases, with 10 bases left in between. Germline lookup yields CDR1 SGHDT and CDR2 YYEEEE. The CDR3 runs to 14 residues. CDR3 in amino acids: CASSLATGSYGYTF. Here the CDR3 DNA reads TGTGCCAGCAGCTTGGCCACAGGGAGCTATGGCTACACCTTC.

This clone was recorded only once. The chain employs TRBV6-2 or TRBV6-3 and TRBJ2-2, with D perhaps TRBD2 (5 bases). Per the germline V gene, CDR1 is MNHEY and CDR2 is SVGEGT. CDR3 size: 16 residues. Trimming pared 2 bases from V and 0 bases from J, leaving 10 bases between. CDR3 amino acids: CASSYPTTANTGELFF. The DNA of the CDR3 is TGTGCCAGCAGTTACCCGACTACGGCGAACACCGGGGAGCTGTTTTTT.